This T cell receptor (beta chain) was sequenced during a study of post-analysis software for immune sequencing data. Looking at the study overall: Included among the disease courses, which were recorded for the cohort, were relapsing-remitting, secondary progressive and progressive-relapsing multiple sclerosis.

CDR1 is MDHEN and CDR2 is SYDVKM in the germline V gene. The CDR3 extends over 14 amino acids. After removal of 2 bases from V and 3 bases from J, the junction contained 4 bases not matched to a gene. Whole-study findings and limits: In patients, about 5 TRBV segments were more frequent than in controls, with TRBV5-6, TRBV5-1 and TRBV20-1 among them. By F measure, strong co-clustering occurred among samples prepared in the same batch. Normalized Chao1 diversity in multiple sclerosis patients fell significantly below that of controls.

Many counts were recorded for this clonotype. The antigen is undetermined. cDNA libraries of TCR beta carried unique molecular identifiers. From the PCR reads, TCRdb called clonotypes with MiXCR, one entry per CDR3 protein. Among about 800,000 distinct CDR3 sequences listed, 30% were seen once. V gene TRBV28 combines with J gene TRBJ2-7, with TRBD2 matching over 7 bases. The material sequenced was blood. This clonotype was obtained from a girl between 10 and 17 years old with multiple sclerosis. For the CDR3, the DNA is TGTGCCAGCAGTTTAGGTTCGGGGGGCTACGAGCAGTACTTC. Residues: CASSLGSGGYEQYF.